This entry lists 32 T cell receptor beta chains sequenced from one sample in a study of cytomegalovirus exposure and HLA in healthy donors. Amplification used 60 Vbeta primers and 13 Jbeta primers. TCRdb's copy holds only in-frame clones and misses some; the assay was immunoSEQ multiplex PCR. Its listing shows approximately 120,000 clones. Sequencing input: PBMCs. Receptors were obtained from a middle-aged man in good health and CMV-seronegative.

This chain uses TRBV7-3 with TRBJ2-2; the D gene is possibly TRBD1 (6 bases). This CDR3 region has 16 residues. CDR1 and CDR2 (germline): SGHTA, FQGTGA. V was cut by 1 base and J by 7 bases, with 16 bases left in between. The CDR3 loop reads CASSLSRQGSGGELFF. CDR3 sequence (DNA): TGTGCCAGCAGCTTAAGCCGCCAGGGGAGCGGCGGGGAGCTGTTTTTT.

In nucleotides, the CDR3 is TGTGCCAGCAGCTTAGGACAGGTTAACACTGAAGCTTTCTTT. It codes for CASSLGQVNTEAFF. The chain couples TRBV7-9 to TRBJ1-1; D is possibly TRBD1 (6 bases). The length of the CDR3 is 14 residues. Germline assignment: CDR1 SEHNR and CDR2 FQNEAQ (reference sequence). Trimming took off 1 base at V and 2 bases at J, with 8 bases between the two ends.

The V gene is TRBV6-1, the J gene TRBJ2-7, with D unresolved. Germline V CDR1 and CDR2: MNHNS, SASEGT. Trimming cost V 4 bases and J 6 bases, with 7 bases left between them. CDR3 length: 11 amino acids. The CDR3 loop is CASSVRGEQYF. DNA for the CDR3: TGTGCCAGCAGTGTGCGCGGCGAGCAGTACTTC.

The J gene is TRBJ1-1, the V gene TRBV29-1; D call uncertain. Germline assignment: CDR1 SQVTM and CDR2 ANQGSEA. The length of the CDR3 is 14 residues. Trimming took off 4 bases at V and 5 bases at J, with 17 bases between the two ends. The CDR3 region has the DNA TGCAGCGTTGTTTCTGCCCGGCGAGGTACTGAAGCTTTCTTT. It codes for CSVVSARRGTEAFF.

J is TRBJ2-1 and V is TRBV5-1, with no clear D. The V gene lost 0 bases and the J gene lost 0 bases, with 7 bases spanning the gap. The CDR3 is made up of 15 amino acids. CDR1 SGHRS and CDR2 YFSETQ come from the germline V gene. CDR3 loop: CASSLDGNSYNEQFF. Here the CDR3 DNA reads TGCGCCAGCAGCTTGGATGGCAACTCCTACAATGAGCAGTTCTTC.

The V gene is TRBV11-3, the J gene TRBJ2-2; the match to TRBD1 covers 9 bases. This CDR3 has 18 amino acids. CDR1 and CDR2 (germline): SGHNT, YENEEA. V lost 6 bases, J lost 6 bases, and 17 bases stayed unmatched. The CDR3 loop is CASSFQGWGQGRAGELFF. The CDR3 coding sequence is TGTGCCAGCAGTTTCCAAGGTTGGGGACAGGGTAGGGCCGGGGAGCTGTTTTTT. The entire variable domain, with the rest obtained from reference TRBV11-3 and TRBJ2-2, is as follows: EAGVVQSPRYKIIEKKQPVAFWCNPISGHNTLYWYLQNLGQGPELLIRYENEEAVDDSQLPKDRFSAERLKGVDSTLKIQPAELGDSAVYLCASSFQGWGQGRAGELFFGEGSRLTVL.

The rearrangement links TRBV6-5 to TRBJ2-7, with TRBD1 matching 10 bases. The germline CDR1 and CDR2 sequences are MNHEY and SVGAGI. With 1 base clipped from V and 6 bases from J, the junction kept 9 bases outside the gene matches. This CDR3 region has 16 residues. CDR3 region: CASSYLTRGQGGEQYF. The DNA for the CDR3 is TGTGCCAGCAGTTACTTGACCCGCGGACAGGGGGGCGAGCAGTACTTC.

This chain joins TRBV5-1 and TRBJ1-2; the D gene is possibly TRBD1 (6 bases). This CDR3 spans 18 amino acids. The ends were cut back, 7 bases at V and 3 bases at J, with 28 bases in the middle. Germline CDR1 and CDR2: SGHRS and YFSETQ. CDR3 nucleotide sequence: TGCGCCAGCGGGAAGGACAGCCCAACAAAGGACCGACACTATGGCTACACCTTC. It encodes CASGKDSPTKDRHYGYTF.

This CDR3 reads CASSENHLRGRTEAFF. CDR3 bases: TGTGCCAGCAGTGAAAACCACCTCAGGGGACGGACTGAAGCTTTCTTT. The chain carries TRBV6-1 and TRBJ1-1; D is perhaps TRBD1 (6 bases). Germline V gives CDR1 MNHNS, CDR2 SASEGT. V was trimmed by 2 bases and J by 5 bases, leaving 18 bases between them. The CDR3 runs to 16 residues.

The chain recombines TRBV19 with TRBJ2-7, with 7 positions matching TRBD1. The J segment lost 3 bases and the V segment lost 4 bases, leaving 6 bases of the junction unmatched. In germline, CDR1 is LNHDA, CDR2 SQIVND (reference sequence). The CDR3 runs to 14 residues. The CDR3: CASSKQGSSYEQYF. CDR3 bases: TGTGCCAGTAGTAAACAGGGGTCCAGCTACGAGCAGTACTTC.

V usage is TRBV11-3 and J usage is TRBJ2-5; TRBD1 matches 9 bases. The J call may be incorrect, as the DNA end agrees better with TRBJ2-7. CDR3 size: 14 residues. Germline V gene data show CDR1 as SGHNT and CDR2 as YENEEA. The CDR3 reads CASSSGTGNYEQYF. The CDR3 DNA follows: TGTGCCAGCAGCTCCGGGACAGGGAACTACGAGCAGTACTTC.

The chain links TRBV6-5 to TRBJ2-1, with D possibly TRBD2 on 6 matching bases. The V and J ends lost 6 bases and 1 base respectively, with 10 bases between them. This CDR3 contains 14 residues. In germline, CDR1 is MNHEY, CDR2 SVGAGI. The CDR3 DNA follows: TGTGCCAGCAGCCGACTAGGGTCCTACAATGAGCAGTTCTTC. The encoded protein is CASSRLGSYNEQFF.

The chain combines TRBV5-1 with TRBJ2-5, with D perhaps TRBD1 (5 bases). This CDR3 comprises 14 residues. Germline loops: CDR1 SGHRS, CDR2 YFSETQ. Trimming removed 4 bases from V and 0 bases from J, with 10 bases in between. The CDR3 nucleotides read TGCGCCAGCAGCCGGACACCGTACCAAGAGACCCAGTACTTC. It is translated as CASSRTPYQETQYF.

This rearrangement joins TRBV27 to TRBJ2-5; D might be TRBD2 (5 bases). The CDR3 has 15 amino acids. Germline CDR1 reads MNHEY; CDR2 reads SMNVEV (reference sequence). V was shortened by 6 bases and J by 1 base, with 15 bases between the two germline ends. In DNA, the CDR3 is TGTGCCAGCAGCCCCGCGGGTCGGGTCCAAGAGACCCAGTACTTC. Amino acids: CASSPAGRVQETQYF.

The rearrangement links TRBV7-9 to TRBJ2-3; 11 bases agree with TRBD2. The germline V gene encodes CDR1 SEHNR and CDR2 FQNEAQ (reference sequence). This CDR3 has 14 amino acids. Trimming removed 6 bases from V and 4 bases from J; junction bases left unmatched: 3. The chain's CDR3 is CASRLAGVADTQYF. For the CDR3, the DNA is TGTGCCAGCAGACTAGCGGGAGTGGCAGATACGCAGTATTTT.

V is TRBV27 and J is TRBJ1-1; no clear D gene. Germline loops: CDR1 MNHEY, CDR2 SMNVEV (reference sequence). This CDR3 contains 14 residues. Deletions cut 3 bases from V and 0 bases from J, with 8 bases between. CDR3 amino acids: CASSFSDMNTEAFF. The CDR3 bases are TGTGCCAGCAGTTTCTCTGACATGAACACTGAAGCTTTCTTT.

The chain joins TRBV7-3 to TRBJ2-3; perhaps TRBD1 as D (5 bases). Germline CDR1 SGHTA, CDR2 FQGTGA. V was pared by 1 base and J by 6 bases, with 14 bases between. The CDR3 consists of 15 residues. The DNA for the CDR3 is TGTGCCAGCAGCTTAATGGGGCAGGGTGCGGATACGCAGTATTTT. Translation: CASSLMGQGADTQYF.

The chain employs TRBV19 and TRBJ1-1, with D perhaps TRBD1 (5 bases). V was pared by 11 bases and J by 2 bases, with 21 bases between. CDR1 LNHDA and CDR2 SQIVND come from the germline V gene (reference sequence). The CDR3 has 15 amino acids. CDR3 bases: TGTGCCTCCCAAGCCCTCAGGGCTGGAAACACTGAAGCTTTCTTT. It translates to CASQALRAGNTEAFF.

The gene calls are TRBV11-2 and TRBJ1-5, with a tentative D call TRBD1 (6 bases). Between the trimmed V and J ends, which lost 3 bases and 4 bases, there was a span of 7 bases. The CDR3 totals 13 residues. The germline CDR1 and CDR2 sequences are SGHAT and FQNNGV. The chain's CDR3 is CASSLDRNQPQHF. CDR3 nucleotides: TGTGCCAGCAGCTTGGACAGAAATCAGCCCCAGCATTTT. The full variable domain, rest sourced from reference TRBV11-2 and TRBJ1-5, is EAGVAQSPRYKIIEKRQSVAFWCNPISGHATLYWYQQILGQGPKLLIQFQNNGVVDDSQLPKDRFSAERLKGVDSTLKIQPAKLEDSAVYLCASSLDRNQPQHFGDGTRLSIL.

The chain couples TRBV30 to TRBJ2-2; TRBD2 aligns across 7 bases. The germline V gene has CDR1 GTSNPN and CDR2 SVGIG (reference sequence). The junction had 12 bases not matched to a gene; V was cut back by 4 bases and J by 4 bases. This CDR3 region has 16 residues. In DNA, the CDR3 is TGTGCCTGGAATCCTGCGGGGGAGTCCTCCACCGGGGAGCTGTTTTTT. Translation: CAWNPAGESSTGELFF.

This sequence joins TRBV7-8 and TRBJ2-1; 13 bases match TRBD2. This CDR3 is 13 amino acids long. J gave up 16 bases and V 5 bases, and 8 bases lay outside the gene matches. Germline V gene sequence: CDR1 SGHVS, CDR2 FQNEAQ. The CDR3 sequence is CASSPGTSGTPFF. The CDR3 bases are TGTGCCAGCAGCCCAGGGACTAGCGGGACTCCCTTCTTC. The full variable domain, in which reference TRBV7-8 and TRBJ2-1 provide the parts outside the CDR3, is GAGVSQSPRYKVAKRGQDVALRCDPISGHVSLFWYQQALGQGPEFLTYFQNEAQLDKSGLPSDRFFAERPEGSVSTLKIQRTQQEDSAVYLCASSPGTSGTPFFGPGTRLTVL.

A note on this clone: At the DNA level, this CDR3 is encoded by other sequences in the same sample as well. The chain combines TRBV11-3 with TRBJ1-2; D call uncertain. Trimming took 1 base from V and 2 from J, leaving 8 bases between them. This CDR3 has 14 amino acids. The germline CDR1 and CDR2 sequences are SGHNT and YENEEA. The CDR3 DNA reads TGTGCCAGCAGCTTAGTTGCGGGGAACTATGGCTACACCTTC. Translating gives CASSLVAGNYGYTF.

The rearrangement links TRBV28 to TRBJ2-1; 10 bases align to TRBD2. The V gene's germline CDR1 is MDHEN and CDR2 SYDVKM. This CDR3 is built from 15 residues. The V gene end was trimmed by 7 bases and the J gene end by 8 bases; junction bases not matched to a gene: 11. The CDR3 DNA sequence: TGTGCCAGCACCACAGCTAGCGGGAGAACCTATGAGCAGTTCTTC. Translation: CASTTASGRTYEQFF.

The chain has TRBV4-1 and TRBJ2-2; perhaps TRBD1 as D (9 bases). The CDR3 has 19 residues. Germline V lookup: CDR1 MGHRA, CDR2 YSYEKL. Trimming stripped 2 bases from V and 6 bases from J, with 25 bases between. CDR3: CASSQSLPGGTGRAGELFF. CDR3 DNA sequence: TGCGCCAGCAGCCAATCCCTCCCGGGAGGGACAGGGAGGGCCGGGGAGCTGTTTTTT.

J is TRBJ1-2 and V is TRBV5-5; D is unclear. The CDR3 is 12 amino acids. V was clipped by 0 bases and J by 7 bases, with 7 bases between them. Germline CDR1 and CDR2: SGHKS and YYEKEE (reference sequence). DNA of the CDR3: TGTGCCAGCAGCTTGGTGCAGATTGGCTACACCTTC. As protein: CASSLVQIGYTF.

This chain links TRBV7-2 with TRBJ2-2; D is possibly TRBD1 (6 bases). This CDR3 has 16 amino acids. Per germline, CDR1 SGHTA and CDR2 FQGNSA. The V gene lost 1 base and the J gene lost 0 bases, with 9 bases spanning the gap. The CDR3 DNA sequence: TGTGCCAGCAGCTTAGTAGGGGGAGCGAACACCGGGGAGCTGTTTTTT. Its protein is CASSLVGGANTGELFF.

On this clone: The identical CDR3 is also encoded by other nucleotide sequences in the sample. V and J are TRBV5-6 and TRBJ2-5; no reliable D call. TRBJ2-7 matches the DNA end more closely, so the J call is doubtful. The CDR3 extends over 12 amino acids. From germline, CDR1 is SGHDT and CDR2 YYEEEE. The CDR3 reads CASSLESYEQYF. For the CDR3, the DNA is TGTGCCAGCAGCTTGGAGTCTTACGAGCAGTACTTC.

The rearrangement joins TRBV7-3 to TRBJ2-1, with 7 bases identical to TRBD1. V shed 2 bases and J 0 bases; nucleotides not matched to a gene: 7. The germline V gene has CDR1 SGHTA and CDR2 FQGTGA. This CDR3 contains 17 residues. The CDR3 sequence: CASSLGPGQSSYNEQFF. CDR3 coding DNA: TGTGCCAGCAGCTTAGGGCCGGGACAGAGCTCCTACAATGAGCAGTTCTTC. Combining the CDR3 with reference TRBV7-3 and TRBJ2-1 gives the whole variable domain GAGVSQTPSNKVTEKGKYVELRCDPISGHTALYWYRQSLGQGPEFLIYFQGTGAADDSGLPNDRFFAVRPEGSVSTLKIQRTERGDSAVYLCASSLGPGQSSYNEQFFGPGTRLTVL.

The CDR3 reads CASRREGTASTGELFF. The DNA for the CDR3 is TGCGCCAGCAGGAGGGAAGGGACTGCCAGCACCGGGGAGCTGTTTTTT. This chain uses TRBV5-1 with TRBJ2-2; D perhaps matches TRBD2 (6 bases). CDR3 length: 16 residues. Germline CDR1 reads SGHRS; CDR2 reads YFSETQ. The germline V and J ends were trimmed by 5 bases and 4 bases, with 18 bases remaining between them.

The V gene is TRBV30, the J gene TRBJ2-6; TRBD1 might be the D (8 bases). V dropped 6 bases and J dropped 0 bases, with 15 bases sitting between them. Looked up from germline, CDR1 is GTSNPN and CDR2 is SVGIG (reference sequence). The CDR3 is made up of 16 amino acids. CDR3 sequence (DNA): TGTGCCTGTCCTACAGGGGGGGCCTCTGGGGCCAACGTCCTGACTTTC. It translates to CACPTGGASGANVLTF.

The chain uses TRBV2 and TRBJ1-5, with a tentative D call TRBD1 (6 bases). Germline CDR1 SNHLY, CDR2 FYNNEI. The CDR3 runs to 14 residues. V was clipped by 4 bases and J by 7 bases, with 14 bases between them. The CDR3 region has the DNA TGTGCCAGCAGTGCCAGGGGTGGCAGCCAGCCCCAGCATTTT. The encoded protein is CASSARGGSQPQHF.

The V and J genes are TRBV29-1 and TRBJ2-1; 7 nucleotides match TRBD1. Germline assignment: CDR1 SQVTM and CDR2 ANQGSEA. V shed 8 bases and J 5 bases; nucleotides not matched to a gene: 12. This CDR3 comprises 14 residues. The CDR3 is CSTRPGQRDNEQFF. In DNA form, the CDR3 reads TGCAGCACCAGACCGGGACAGAGAGACAATGAGCAGTTCTTC.